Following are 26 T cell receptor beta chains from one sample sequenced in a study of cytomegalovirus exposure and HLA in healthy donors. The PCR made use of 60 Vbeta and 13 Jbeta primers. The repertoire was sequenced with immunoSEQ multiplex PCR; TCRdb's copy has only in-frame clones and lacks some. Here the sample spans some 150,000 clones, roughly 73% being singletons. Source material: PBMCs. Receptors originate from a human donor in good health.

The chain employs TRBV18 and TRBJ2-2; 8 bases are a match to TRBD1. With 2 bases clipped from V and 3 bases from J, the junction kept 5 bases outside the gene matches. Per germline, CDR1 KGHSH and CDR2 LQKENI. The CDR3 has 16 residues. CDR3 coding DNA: TGTGCCAGCTCACCAGACAGGGGACGCGACACCGGGGAGCTGTTTTTT. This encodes CASSPDRGRDTGELFF.

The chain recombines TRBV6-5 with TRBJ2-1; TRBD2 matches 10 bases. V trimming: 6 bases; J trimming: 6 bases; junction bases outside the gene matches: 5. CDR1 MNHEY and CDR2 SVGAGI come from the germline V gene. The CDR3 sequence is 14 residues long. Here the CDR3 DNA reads TGTGCCAGCAGCCCCAGCGGGAGGGCCAATGAGCAGTTCTTC. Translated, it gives CASSPSGRANEQFF.

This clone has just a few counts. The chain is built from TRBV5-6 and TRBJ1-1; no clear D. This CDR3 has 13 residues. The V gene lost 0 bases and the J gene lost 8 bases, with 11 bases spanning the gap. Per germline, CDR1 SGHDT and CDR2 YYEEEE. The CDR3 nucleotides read TGTGCCAGCAGCTTGGGTGGCCGAGGCGAAGCTTTCTTT. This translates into CASSLGGRGEAFF.

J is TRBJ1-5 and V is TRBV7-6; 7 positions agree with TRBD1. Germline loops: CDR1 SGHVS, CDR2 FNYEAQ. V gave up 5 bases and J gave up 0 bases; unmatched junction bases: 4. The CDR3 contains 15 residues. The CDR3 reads CASSLGQSSNQPQHF. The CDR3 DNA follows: TGTGCCAGCAGCCTGGGACAGAGTAGCAATCAGCCCCAGCATTTT. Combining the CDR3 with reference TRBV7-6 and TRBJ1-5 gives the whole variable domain GAGVSQSPRYKVTKRGQDVALRCDPISGHVSLYWYRQALGQGPEFLTYFNYEAQQDKSGLPNDRFSAERPEGSISTLTIQRTEQRDSAMYRCASSLGQSSNQPQHFGDGTRLSIL.

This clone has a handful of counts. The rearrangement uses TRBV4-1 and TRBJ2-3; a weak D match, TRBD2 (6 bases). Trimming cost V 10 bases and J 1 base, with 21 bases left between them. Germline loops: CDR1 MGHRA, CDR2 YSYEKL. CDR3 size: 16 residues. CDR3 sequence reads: CATTVLSGGCTDTQYF. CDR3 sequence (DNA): TGCGCCACGACTGTTCTTAGCGGAGGTTGCACAGATACGCAGTATTTT.

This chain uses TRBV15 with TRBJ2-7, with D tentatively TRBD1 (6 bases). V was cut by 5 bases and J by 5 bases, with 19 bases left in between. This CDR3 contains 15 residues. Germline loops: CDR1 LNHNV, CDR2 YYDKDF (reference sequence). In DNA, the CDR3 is TGTGCCACCAGCGCACGATCAGGGGCGAGCAACGAGCAGTACTTC. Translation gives CATSARSGASNEQYF. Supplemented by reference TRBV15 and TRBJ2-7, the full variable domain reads DAMVIQNPRYQVTQFGKPVTLSCSQTLNHNVMYWYQQKSSQAPKLLFHYYDKDFNNEADTPDNFQSRRPNTSFCFLDIRSPGLGDTAMYLCATSARSGASNEQYFGPGTRLTVT.

CDR3 sequence reads: CASSPAGRGYEQYF. Here the CDR3 DNA reads TGTGCCAGCTCACCGGCGGGGCGGGGGTACGAGCAGTACTTC. The rearrangement links TRBV18 to TRBJ2-7; 7 bases map to TRBD2. The V gene's germline CDR1 is KGHSH and CDR2 LQKENI. J lost 4 bases, V lost 3 bases, and 6 bases had no gene match. The CDR3 loop spans 14 amino acids.

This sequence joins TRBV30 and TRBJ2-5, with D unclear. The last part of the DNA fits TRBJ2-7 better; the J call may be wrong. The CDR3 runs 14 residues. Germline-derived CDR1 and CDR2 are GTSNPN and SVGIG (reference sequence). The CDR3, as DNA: TGTGCCTGGAGTGCTGGCAGCGCCTCCTACGAGCAGTACTTC. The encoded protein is CAWSAGSASYEQYF.

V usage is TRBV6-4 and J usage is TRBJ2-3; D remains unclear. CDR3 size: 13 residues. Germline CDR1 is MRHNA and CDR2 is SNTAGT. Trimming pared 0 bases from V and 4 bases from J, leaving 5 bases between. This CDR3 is CASSDSFADTQYF. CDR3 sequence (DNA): TGTGCCAGCAGTGACTCGTTCGCAGATACGCAGTATTTT.

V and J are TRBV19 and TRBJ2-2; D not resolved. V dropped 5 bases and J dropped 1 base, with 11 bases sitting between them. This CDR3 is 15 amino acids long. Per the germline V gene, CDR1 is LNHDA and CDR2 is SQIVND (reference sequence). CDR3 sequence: CASSAPRRNTGELFF. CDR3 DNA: TGTGCCAGTAGTGCCCCTCGGAGGAACACCGGGGAGCTGTTTTTT.

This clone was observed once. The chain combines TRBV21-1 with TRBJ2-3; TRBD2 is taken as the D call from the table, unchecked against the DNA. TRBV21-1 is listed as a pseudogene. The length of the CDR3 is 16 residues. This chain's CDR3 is CASSKLAGGDTDTQYF. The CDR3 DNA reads TGTGCCAGCAGCAAACTAGCGGGAGGTGACACAGATACGCAGTATTTT.

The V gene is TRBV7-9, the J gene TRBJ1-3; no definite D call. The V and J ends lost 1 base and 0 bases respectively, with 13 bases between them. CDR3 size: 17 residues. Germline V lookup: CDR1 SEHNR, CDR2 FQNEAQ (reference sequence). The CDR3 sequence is CASSLEISGNSGNTIYF. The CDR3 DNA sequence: TGTGCCAGCAGCTTAGAAATTTCAGGAAACTCTGGAAACACCATATATTTT.

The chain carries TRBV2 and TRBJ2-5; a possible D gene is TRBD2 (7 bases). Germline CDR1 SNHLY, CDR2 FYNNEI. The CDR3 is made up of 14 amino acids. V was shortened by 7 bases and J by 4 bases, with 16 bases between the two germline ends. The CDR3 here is CASKLQGGRETQYF. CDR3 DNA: TGTGCCAGCAAGCTACAGGGAGGGCGAGAGACCCAGTACTTC.

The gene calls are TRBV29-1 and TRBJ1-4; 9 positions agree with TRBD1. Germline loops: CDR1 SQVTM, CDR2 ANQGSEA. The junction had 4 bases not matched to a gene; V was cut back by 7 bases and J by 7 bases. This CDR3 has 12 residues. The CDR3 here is CSAGQGVEKLFF. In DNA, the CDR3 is TGCAGCGCGGGACAGGGCGTTGAAAAACTGTTTTTT.

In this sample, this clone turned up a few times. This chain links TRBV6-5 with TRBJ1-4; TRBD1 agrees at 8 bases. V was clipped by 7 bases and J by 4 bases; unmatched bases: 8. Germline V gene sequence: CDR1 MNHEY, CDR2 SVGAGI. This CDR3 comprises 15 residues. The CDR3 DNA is TGTGCCAGCACAGACTCGGGACAGGATAATGAAAAACTGTTTTTT. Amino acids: CASTDSGQDNEKLFF.

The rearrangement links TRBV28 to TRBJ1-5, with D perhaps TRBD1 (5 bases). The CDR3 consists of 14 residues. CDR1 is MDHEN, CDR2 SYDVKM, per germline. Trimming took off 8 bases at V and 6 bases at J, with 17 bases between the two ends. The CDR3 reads CASGIGRRGQPQHF. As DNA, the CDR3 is TGTGCCAGCGGGATTGGACGTAGGGGTCAGCCCCAGCATTTT.

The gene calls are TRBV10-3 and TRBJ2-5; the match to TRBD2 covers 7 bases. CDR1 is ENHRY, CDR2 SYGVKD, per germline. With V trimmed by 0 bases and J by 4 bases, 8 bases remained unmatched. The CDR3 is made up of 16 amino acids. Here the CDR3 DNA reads TGTGCCATCAGTGAGTCGGGCGGGAGAAGGGGAGAGACCCAGTACTTC. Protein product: CAISESGGRRGETQYF.

The CDR3 nucleotides are TGTGCCAGCAGCACGTCAATAACCGGGACTAGCGCAGATACGCAGTATTTT. Residues: CASSTSITGTSADTQYF. The chain employs TRBV7-9 and TRBJ2-3, with 10 bases identical to TRBD2. From germline, CDR1 is SEHNR and CDR2 FQNEAQ (reference sequence). V lost 5 bases and J lost 4; bases outside the gene matches: 12. This CDR3 comprises 17 residues.

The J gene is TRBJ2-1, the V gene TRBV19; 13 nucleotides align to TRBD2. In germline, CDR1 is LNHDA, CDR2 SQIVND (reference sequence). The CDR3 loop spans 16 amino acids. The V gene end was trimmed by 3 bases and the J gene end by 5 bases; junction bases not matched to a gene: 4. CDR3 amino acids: CASSIRGLAGDNEQFF. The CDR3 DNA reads TGTGCCAGTAGTATTCGAGGACTAGCGGGGGACAATGAGCAGTTCTTC.

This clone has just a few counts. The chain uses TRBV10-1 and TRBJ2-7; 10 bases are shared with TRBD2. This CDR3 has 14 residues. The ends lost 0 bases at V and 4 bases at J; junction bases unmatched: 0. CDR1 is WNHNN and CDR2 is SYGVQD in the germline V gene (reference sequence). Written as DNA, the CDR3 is TGCGCCAGCAGTGAGTCTAGCGGGGGGTACGAGCAGTACTTC. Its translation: CASSESSGGYEQYF.

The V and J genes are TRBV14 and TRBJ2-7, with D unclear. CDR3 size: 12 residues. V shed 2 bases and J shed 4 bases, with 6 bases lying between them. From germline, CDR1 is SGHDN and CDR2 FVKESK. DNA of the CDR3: TGTGCCAGCAGCCAACACTTTTACGAGCAGTACTTC. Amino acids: CASSQHFYEQYF.

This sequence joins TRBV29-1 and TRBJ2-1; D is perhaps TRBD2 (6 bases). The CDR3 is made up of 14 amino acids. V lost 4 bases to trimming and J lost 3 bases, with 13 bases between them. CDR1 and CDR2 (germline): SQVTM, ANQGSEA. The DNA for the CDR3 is TGCAGCGTTGTTACACGGGGGTACTACAATGAGCAGTTCTTC. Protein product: CSVVTRGYYNEQFF.

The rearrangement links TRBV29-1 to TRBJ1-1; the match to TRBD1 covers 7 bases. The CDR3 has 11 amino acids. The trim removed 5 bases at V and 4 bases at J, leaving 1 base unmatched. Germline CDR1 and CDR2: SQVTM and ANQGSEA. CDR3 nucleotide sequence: TGCAGCGTTCACAGGGGCACTGAAGCTTTCTTT. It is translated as CSVHRGTEAFF. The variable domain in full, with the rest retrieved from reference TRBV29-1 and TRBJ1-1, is SAVISQKPSRDICQRGTSLTIQCQVDSQVTMMFWYRQQPGQSLTLIATANQGSEATYESGFVIDKFPISRPNLTFSTLTVSNMSPEDSSIYLCSVHRGTEAFFGQGTRLTVV.

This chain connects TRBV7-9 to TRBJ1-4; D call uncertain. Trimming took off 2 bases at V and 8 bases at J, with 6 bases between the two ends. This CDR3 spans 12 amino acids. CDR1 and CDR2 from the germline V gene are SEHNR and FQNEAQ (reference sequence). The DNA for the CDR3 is TGTGCCAGCAGCTTATATCGGGAAAAACTGTTTTTT. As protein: CASSLYREKLFF.

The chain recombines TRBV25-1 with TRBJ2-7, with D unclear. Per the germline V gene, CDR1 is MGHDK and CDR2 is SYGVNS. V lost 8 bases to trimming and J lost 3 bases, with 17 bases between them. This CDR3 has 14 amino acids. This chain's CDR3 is CASASGSTFYEQYF. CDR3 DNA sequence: TGTGCCAGCGCCTCCGGGTCTACGTTCTACGAGCAGTACTTC.

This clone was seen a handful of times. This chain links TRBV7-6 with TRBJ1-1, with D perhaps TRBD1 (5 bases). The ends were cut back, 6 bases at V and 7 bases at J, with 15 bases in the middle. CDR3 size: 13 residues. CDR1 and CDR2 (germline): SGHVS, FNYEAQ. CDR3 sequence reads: CASRGDGGFEAFF. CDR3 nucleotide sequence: TGTGCCAGCAGAGGGGACGGGGGGTTTGAAGCTTTCTTT.